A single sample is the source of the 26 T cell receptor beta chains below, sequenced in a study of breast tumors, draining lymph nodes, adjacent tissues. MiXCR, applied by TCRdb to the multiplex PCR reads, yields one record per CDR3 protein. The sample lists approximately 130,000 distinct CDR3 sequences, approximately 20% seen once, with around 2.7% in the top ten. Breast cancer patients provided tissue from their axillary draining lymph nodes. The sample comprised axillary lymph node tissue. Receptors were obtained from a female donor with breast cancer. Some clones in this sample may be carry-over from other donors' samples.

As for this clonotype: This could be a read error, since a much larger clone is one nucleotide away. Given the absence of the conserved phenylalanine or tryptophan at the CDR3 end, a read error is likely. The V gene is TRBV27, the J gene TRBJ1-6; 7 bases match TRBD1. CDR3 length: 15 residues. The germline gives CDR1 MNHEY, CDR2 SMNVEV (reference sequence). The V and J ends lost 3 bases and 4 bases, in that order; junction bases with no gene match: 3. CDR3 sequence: CASSFDREYNSPLHS. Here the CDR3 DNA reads TGTGCCAGCAGTTTTGACAGGGAGTATAATTCACCCCTCCACTCT.

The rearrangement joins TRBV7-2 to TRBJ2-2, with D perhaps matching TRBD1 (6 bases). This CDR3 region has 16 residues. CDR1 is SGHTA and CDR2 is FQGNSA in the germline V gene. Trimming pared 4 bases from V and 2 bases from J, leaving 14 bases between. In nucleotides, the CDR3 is TGTGCCAGCAGCTCACAGGGAGCCTCCAACACCGGGGAGCTGTTTTTT. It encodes CASSSQGASNTGELFF.

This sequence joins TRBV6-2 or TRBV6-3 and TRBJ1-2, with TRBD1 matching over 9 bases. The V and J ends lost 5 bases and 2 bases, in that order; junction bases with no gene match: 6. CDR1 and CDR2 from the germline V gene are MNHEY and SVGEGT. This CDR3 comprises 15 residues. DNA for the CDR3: TGTGCCAGCAGTGCGTCCGGGACAGGGAACTATGGCTACACCTTC. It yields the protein CASSASGTGNYGYTF.

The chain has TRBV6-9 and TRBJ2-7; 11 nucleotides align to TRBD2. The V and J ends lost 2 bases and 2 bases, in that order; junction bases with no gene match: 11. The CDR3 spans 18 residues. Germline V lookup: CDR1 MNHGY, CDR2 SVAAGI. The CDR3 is CASSYDAELAGGAYEQYF. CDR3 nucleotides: TGTGCCAGCAGTTATGACGCCGAGCTAGCGGGAGGCGCCTACGAGCAGTACTTC.

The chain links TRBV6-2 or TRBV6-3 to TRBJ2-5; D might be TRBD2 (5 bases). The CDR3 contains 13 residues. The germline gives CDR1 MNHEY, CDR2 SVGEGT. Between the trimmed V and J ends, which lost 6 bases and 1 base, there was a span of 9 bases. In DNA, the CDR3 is TGTGCCAGCAGATCAAGCGGCCAAGAGACCCAGTACTTC. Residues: CASRSSGQETQYF.

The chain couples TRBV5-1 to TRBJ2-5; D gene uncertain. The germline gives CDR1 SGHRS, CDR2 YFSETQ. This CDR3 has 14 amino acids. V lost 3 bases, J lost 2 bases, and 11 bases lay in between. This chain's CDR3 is CASSSDGLQETQYF. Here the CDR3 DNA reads TGCGCCAGCAGCTCGGACGGCCTGCAAGAGACCCAGTACTTC.

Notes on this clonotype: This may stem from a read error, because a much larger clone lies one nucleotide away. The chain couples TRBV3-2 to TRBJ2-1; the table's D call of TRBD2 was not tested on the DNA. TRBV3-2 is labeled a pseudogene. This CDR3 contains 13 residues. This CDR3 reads CASSQGLDNEQFF. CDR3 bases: TGTGCCAGCAGCCAGGGACTGGACAATGAGCAGTTCTTC.

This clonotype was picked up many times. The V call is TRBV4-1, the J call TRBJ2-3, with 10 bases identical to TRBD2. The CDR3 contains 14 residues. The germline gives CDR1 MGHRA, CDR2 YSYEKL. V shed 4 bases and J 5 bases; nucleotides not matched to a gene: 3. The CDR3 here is CASSLRTSGDTQYF. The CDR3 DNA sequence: TGCGCCAGCAGCCTCCGGACTAGCGGAGATACGCAGTATTTT.

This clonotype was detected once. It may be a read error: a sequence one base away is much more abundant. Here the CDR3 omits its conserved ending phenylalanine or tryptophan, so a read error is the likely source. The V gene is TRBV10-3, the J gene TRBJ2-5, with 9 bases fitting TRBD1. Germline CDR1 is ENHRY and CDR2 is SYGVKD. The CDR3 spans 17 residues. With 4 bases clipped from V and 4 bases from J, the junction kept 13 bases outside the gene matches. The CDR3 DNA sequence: TGTGCCATCAGTGTGGAGGACAGGGGCGTTGGTGGAGAGACCCAGTACTAC. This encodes CAISVEDRGVGGETQYY.

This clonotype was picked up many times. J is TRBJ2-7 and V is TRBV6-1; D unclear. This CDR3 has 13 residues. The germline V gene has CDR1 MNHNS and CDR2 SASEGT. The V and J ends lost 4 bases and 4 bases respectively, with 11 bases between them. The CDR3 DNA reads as TGTGCCAGCAGTGCGGGCGGCGGTTACGAGCAGTACTTC. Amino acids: CASSAGGGYEQYF.

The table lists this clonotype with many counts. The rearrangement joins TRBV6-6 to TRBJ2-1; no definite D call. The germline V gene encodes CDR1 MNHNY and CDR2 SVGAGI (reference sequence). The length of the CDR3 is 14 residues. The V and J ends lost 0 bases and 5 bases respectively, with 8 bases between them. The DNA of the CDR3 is TGTGCCAGCAGTTACTCGATGGCGGACAATGAGCAGTTCTTC. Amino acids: CASSYSMADNEQFF.

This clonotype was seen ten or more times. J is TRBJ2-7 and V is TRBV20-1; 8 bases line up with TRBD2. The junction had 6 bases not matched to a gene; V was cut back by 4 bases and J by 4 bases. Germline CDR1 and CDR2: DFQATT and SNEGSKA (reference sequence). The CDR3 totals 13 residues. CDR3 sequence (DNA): TGCAGTGCTATTTCCGGGACTAGGTACGAGCAGTACTTC. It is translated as CSAISGTRYEQYF.

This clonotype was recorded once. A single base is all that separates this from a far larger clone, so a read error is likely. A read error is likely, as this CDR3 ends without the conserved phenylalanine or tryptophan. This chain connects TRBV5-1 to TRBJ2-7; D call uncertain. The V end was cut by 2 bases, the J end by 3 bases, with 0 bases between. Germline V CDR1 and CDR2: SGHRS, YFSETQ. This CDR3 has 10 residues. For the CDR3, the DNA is TGCGCCAGCAGCTTCTACGAGCAGTACTCC. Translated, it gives CASSFYEQYS.

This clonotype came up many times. The CDR3 nucleotides read TGTGCCAGCAGTTTCCCCGCGACGCGGGCCTCTGGAAACACCATATATTTT. This translates into CASSFPATRASGNTIYF. This sequence joins TRBV12-3 or TRBV12-4 and TRBJ1-3; D remains unclear. Trimming took 3 bases from V and 0 from J, leaving 15 bases between them. The CDR3 has 17 amino acids.

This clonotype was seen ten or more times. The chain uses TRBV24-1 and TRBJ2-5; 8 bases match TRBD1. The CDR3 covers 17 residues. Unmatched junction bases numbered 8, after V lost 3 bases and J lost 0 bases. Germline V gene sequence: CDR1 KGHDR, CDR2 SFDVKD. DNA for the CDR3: TGTGCCACCAGTGATCCTGGACAGGGTCAGTACCAAGAGACCCAGTACTTC. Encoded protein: CATSDPGQGQYQETQYF.

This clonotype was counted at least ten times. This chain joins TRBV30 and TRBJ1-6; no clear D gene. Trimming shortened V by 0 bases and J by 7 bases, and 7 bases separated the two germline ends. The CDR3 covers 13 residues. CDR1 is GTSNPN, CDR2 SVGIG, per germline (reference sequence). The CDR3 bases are TGTGCCTGGAGTGTAATGGCAAATTCACCCCTCCACTTT. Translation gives CAWSVMANSPLHF.

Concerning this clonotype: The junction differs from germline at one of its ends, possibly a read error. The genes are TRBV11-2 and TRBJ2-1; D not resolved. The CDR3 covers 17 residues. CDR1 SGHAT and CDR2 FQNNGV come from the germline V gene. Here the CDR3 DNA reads TGTGCCAGCAGCTTAGAATTTGCGTTCCCTTCCTCCAATGAGCAGTTCTTC. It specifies CASSLEFAFPSSNEQFF.

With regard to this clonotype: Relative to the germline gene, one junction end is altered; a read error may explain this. The CDR3 here is CASRDRGLQGTQYF. As DNA, the CDR3 is TGCGCCAGCAGGGACAGGGGGCTCCAAGGGACCCAGTACTTC. The genes are TRBV10-2 and TRBJ2-5; TRBD1 aligns across 11 bases. CDR1 is WSHSY, CDR2 SAAADI, per germline. This CDR3 is built from 14 residues.

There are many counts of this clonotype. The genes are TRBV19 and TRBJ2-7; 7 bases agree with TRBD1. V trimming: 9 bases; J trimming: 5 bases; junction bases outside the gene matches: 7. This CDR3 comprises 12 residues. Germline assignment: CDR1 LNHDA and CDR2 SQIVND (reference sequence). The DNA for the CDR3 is TGTGCCAGCACAGACAGGGCGAACGAGCAGTACTTC. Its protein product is CASTDRANEQYF.

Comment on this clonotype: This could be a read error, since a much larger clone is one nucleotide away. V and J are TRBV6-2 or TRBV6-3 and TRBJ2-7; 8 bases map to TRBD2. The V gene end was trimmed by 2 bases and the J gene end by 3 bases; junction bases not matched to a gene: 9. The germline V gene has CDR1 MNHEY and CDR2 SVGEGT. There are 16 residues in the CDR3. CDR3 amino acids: CASSYPGLVLFYEQYF. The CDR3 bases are TGTGCCAGCAGTTACCCGGGACTAGTGCTTTTCTACGAGCAGTACTTC.

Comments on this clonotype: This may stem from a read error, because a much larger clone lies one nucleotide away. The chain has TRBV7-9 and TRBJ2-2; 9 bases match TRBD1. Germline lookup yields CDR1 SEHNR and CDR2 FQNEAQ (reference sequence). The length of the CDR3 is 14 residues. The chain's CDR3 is CASSGDRESGELCF. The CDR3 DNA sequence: TGTGCCAGCAGCGGGGACAGGGAATCCGGGGAGCTGTGTTTT.

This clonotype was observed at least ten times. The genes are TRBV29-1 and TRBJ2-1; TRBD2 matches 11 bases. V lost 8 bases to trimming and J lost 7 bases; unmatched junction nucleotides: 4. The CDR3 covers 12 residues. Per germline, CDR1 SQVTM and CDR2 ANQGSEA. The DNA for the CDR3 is TGCAGCCCCAGACTAGCGGGAAATGAGCAGTTCTTC. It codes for CSPRLAGNEQFF.

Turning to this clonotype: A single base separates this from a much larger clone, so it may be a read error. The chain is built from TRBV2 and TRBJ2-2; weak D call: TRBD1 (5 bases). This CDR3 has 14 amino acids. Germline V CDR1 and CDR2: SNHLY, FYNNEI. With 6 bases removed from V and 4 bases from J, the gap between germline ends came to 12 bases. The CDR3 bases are TGTGCCAGCAGCCGACGACAGATCACCGGGGAGCTGTTTTTT. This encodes CASSRRQITGELFF.

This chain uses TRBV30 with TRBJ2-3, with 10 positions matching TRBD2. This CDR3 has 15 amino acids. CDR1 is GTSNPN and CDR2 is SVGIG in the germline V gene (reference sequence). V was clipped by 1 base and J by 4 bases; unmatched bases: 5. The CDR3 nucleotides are TGTGCCTGGAGTGCTCTAGCGGGAGTAGCAGATACGCAGTATTTT. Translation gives CAWSALAGVADTQYF.

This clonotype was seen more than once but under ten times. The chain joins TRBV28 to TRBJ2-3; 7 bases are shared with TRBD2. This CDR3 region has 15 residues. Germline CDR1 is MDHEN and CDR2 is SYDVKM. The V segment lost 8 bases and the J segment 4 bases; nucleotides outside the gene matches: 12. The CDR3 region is CASGVAGVLADTQYF. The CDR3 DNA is TGTGCCAGCGGGGTGGCGGGAGTCTTGGCAGATACGCAGTATTTT. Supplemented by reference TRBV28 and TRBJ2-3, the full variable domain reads DVKVTQSSRYLVKRTGEKVFLECVQDMDHENMFWYRQDPGLGLRLIYFSYDVKMKEKGDIPEGYSVSREKKERFSLILESASTNQTSMYLCASGVAGVLADTQYFGPGTRLTVL.

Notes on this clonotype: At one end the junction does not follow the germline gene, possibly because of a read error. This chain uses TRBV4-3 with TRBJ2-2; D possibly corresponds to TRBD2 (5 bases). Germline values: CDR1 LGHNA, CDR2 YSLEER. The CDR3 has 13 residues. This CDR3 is CASSLLLAGELLF. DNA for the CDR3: TGCGCCAGCAGCCTCCTGCTTGCCGGGGAGCTGCTTTTT.